Listed here are 30 T cell receptor beta chains from one sample, sequenced in a study of Ad26.COV2.S vaccination and SARS-CoV-2 variants (dated by TCRdb to the early 2020s). Library preparation used the immunoSEQ multiplex PCR assay. TCRdb provides this immuneACCESS table in a form limited to in-frame rearrangements. Some clones are lacking; in checked studies, under half of them reflect an unresolved V gene, and why the rest are absent is not known. Counted in this sample were roughly 320,000 clones; around 84% of them appeared once. Roughly 2.1% of the sample rests with the top ten. This specimen's treatment or condition label, interpreted: 15 to 20 received Ad26.COV2.S at low or high dose, single or two shots; 5 received placebo; per-sample allocation not given. For vaccine and placebo recipients, the sequenced repertoires came from samples collected on day 63 after the first injection. Sequenced material: peripheral blood, taken in a trial of Ad26.COV2.S vaccine versus placebo. The source of these receptors is a person between 18 and 60 years old who received the Ad26.COV2.S COVID-19 vaccine or a placebo.

The CDR3 region has the DNA TGTGCCAGCAGGAAACCTCGACAGACCGAGCAGTACTTC. This sequence encodes CASRKPRQTEQYF. The genes are TRBV6-5 and TRBJ2-7, with D perhaps matching TRBD1 (5 bases). Germline V lookup: CDR1 MNHEY, CDR2 SVGAGI. V lost 6 bases, J lost 6 bases, and 15 bases lay in between. This CDR3 contains 13 residues.

The V call is TRBV5-8, the J call TRBJ2-7, with D possibly being TRBD2 (5 bases). Trimming shortened V by 5 bases and J by 0 bases, and 12 bases separated the two germline ends. Germline V gives CDR1 SGHTS, CDR2 YDEGEE. The CDR3 is made up of 14 amino acids. CDR3 coding DNA: TGTGCCAGCAGTCCCCGTGGAGGCTCCTACGAGCAGTACTTC. Translating it yields CASSPRGGSYEQYF.

J is TRBJ2-3 and V is TRBV4-1; the D gene is possibly TRBD1 (7 bases). CDR3 size: 16 residues. Germline CDR1 is MGHRA and CDR2 is YSYEKL. V was shortened by 4 bases and J by 2 bases, with 16 bases between the two germline ends. The CDR3 region has the DNA TGCGCCAGCAGCCGCGGGACAGACAGATCCACAGATACGCAGTATTTT. Residues: CASSRGTDRSTDTQYF.

This rearrangement joins TRBV9 to TRBJ2-7; a weak D match, TRBD2 (6 bases). V lost 0 bases and J lost 3, with 13 bases in between. Germline-derived CDR1 and CDR2 are SGDLS and YYNGEE. This CDR3 comprises 15 residues. CDR3 nucleotides: TGTGCCAGCAGCGTAGGGGGGGTGCTAGGCTACGAGCAGTACTTC. Its protein is CASSVGGVLGYEQYF.

This clone has only one observation. This chain links TRBV15 with TRBJ2-2, with no clear D. Germline V CDR1 and CDR2: LNHNV, YYDKDF (reference sequence). The CDR3 is 16 amino acids. Trimming cost V 5 bases and J 3 bases, with 16 bases left between them. CDR3: CATSPRPAWDTGELFF. CDR3 nucleotides: TGTGCCACCAGCCCCCGCCCAGCGTGGGACACCGGGGAGCTGTTTTTT.

The chain has TRBV5-1 and TRBJ1-1; 8 bases match TRBD1. Looked up from germline, CDR1 is SGHRS and CDR2 is YFSETQ. CDR3 length: 18 amino acids. The J segment lost 5 bases and the V segment lost 4 bases, leaving 19 bases of the junction unmatched. The CDR3 coding sequence is TGCGCCAGCAGCCGGTTGTCAAATCCCAACAGGGGGAGGACTGAAGCTTTCTTT. Amino acids: CASSRLSNPNRGRTEAFF.

J is TRBJ2-5 and V is TRBV5-6; D gene uncertain. Trimming cost V 2 bases and J 9 bases, with 14 bases left between them. The CDR3 consists of 13 residues. Germline CDR1 reads SGHDT; CDR2 reads YYEEEE. CDR3 DNA sequence: TGTGCCAGCAGCTTTAAGGAACGGCTGGCCCAGTACTTC. Translation gives CASSFKERLAQYF.

This clone was seen repeatedly, ten times or more. The chain joins TRBV5-1 to TRBJ2-7, with D perhaps matching TRBD2 (6 bases). This CDR3 has 15 residues. The germline V and J ends were trimmed by 0 bases and 3 bases, with 13 bases remaining between them. Germline V CDR1 and CDR2: SGHRS, YFSETQ. The chain's CDR3 is CASSLAAGQIYEQYF. In nucleotides, the CDR3 is TGCGCCAGCAGCTTGGCGGCGGGGCAGATCTACGAGCAGTACTTC.

A single count supports this clone. This rearrangement joins TRBV10-2 to TRBJ1-1; 11 bases fit TRBD1. This CDR3 has 15 amino acids. Looked up from germline, CDR1 is WSHSY and CDR2 is SAAADI. The junction had 10 bases not matched to a gene; V was cut back by 3 bases and J by 10 bases. In DNA, the CDR3 is TGCGCCAGCAGTGAACCTACCTCCGGGACAGGGGGAGCTTTCTTT. As protein: CASSEPTSGTGGAFF.

The gene calls are TRBV19 and TRBJ2-3; TRBD1 aligns across 10 bases. The V and J ends lost 4 bases and 1 base, in that order; junction bases with no gene match: 2. CDR3 length: 15 amino acids. Germline CDR1 and CDR2: LNHDA and SQIVND (reference sequence). DNA of the CDR3: TGTGCCAGTAGTAAAGGGACAGGGGGCACAGATACGCAGTATTTT. Translation gives CASSKGTGGTDTQYF.

V gene TRBV19 combines with J gene TRBJ1-6, with D unresolved. This CDR3 spans 13 amino acids. V was trimmed by 1 base and J by 8 bases, leaving 6 bases between them. CDR1 and CDR2 (germline): LNHDA, SQIVND (reference sequence). As DNA, the CDR3 is TGTGCCAGTAGTATAGGGTCCGATTCACCCCTCCACTTT. This encodes CASSIGSDSPLHF.

V is TRBV4-3 and J is TRBJ1-5; possibly TRBD1 for D (6 bases). This CDR3 contains 18 residues. The V gene lost 0 bases and the J gene lost 7 bases, with 22 bases spanning the gap. Per the germline V gene, CDR1 is LGHNA and CDR2 is YSLEER. CDR3 region: CASSQDLPGGSQGQPQHF. The CDR3 DNA follows: TGCGCCAGCAGCCAAGACCTCCCGGGGGGCTCTCAGGGACAGCCCCAGCATTTT.

This chain uses TRBV2 with TRBJ1-1; a weak D match, TRBD1 (6 bases). V gave up 9 bases and J gave up 8 bases, with 25 bases separating them. There are 15 residues in the CDR3. Germline values: CDR1 SNHLY, CDR2 FYNNEI. The CDR3 bases are TGTGCCAGTAACGAATTACCCCAGGGGAATTCCGAAGCTTTCTTT. Translation gives CASNELPQGNSEAFF.

The V call is TRBV4-1, the J call TRBJ2-5, with D uncertain. The V gene lost 4 bases and the J gene lost 0 bases, with 12 bases spanning the gap. CDR1 and CDR2 (germline): MGHRA, YSYEKL. CDR3 length: 15 amino acids. The CDR3 sequence: CASSLRSGNQETQYF. The CDR3 DNA reads TGCGCCAGCAGCCTTCGGAGTGGTAACCAAGAGACCCAGTACTTC.

This clone was recorded a few times. The chain links TRBV6-5 to TRBJ2-7; 7 nucleotides align to TRBD1. In germline, CDR1 is MNHEY, CDR2 SVGAGI. This CDR3 region has 14 residues. V was pared by 6 bases and J by 2 bases, with 7 bases of the junction left unmatched. The CDR3 reads CASRSGGFTYEQYF. In DNA, the CDR3 is TGTGCCAGCAGATCAGGGGGATTCACCTACGAGCAGTACTTC.

The chain employs TRBV6-5 and TRBJ2-2, with D perhaps being TRBD1 or TRBD2 (6 bases each). CDR1 is MNHEY, CDR2 SVGAGI, per germline. The CDR3 length is 14 residues. The V and J ends lost 6 bases and 2 bases respectively, with 10 bases between them. The CDR3 protein is CASSPGANTGELFF. CDR3 bases: TGTGCCAGCAGCCCGGGGGCTAACACCGGGGAGCTGTTTTTT.

This chain uses TRBV2 with TRBJ2-5; 8 positions match TRBD1. The CDR3 length is 14 residues. Looked up from germline, CDR1 is SNHLY and CDR2 is FYNNEI. V dropped 8 bases and J dropped 5; count of bases not matched to a gene: 10. CDR3 sequence: CASGTGARGETQYF. The CDR3 region has the DNA TGTGCCAGCGGGACAGGAGCCCGGGGGGAGACCCAGTACTTC.

Here the CDR3 DNA reads TGCGCCAGCAGCGGGCAATCCTACAATGAGCAGTTCTTC. Protein: CASSGQSYNEQFF. The chain recombines TRBV5-1 with TRBJ2-1; D gene ambiguous. CDR1 and CDR2 from the germline V gene are SGHRS and YFSETQ. The CDR3 runs 13 residues. Trimming removed 4 bases at V and 1 base at J, with 6 bases between.

The chain joins TRBV7-6 to TRBJ2-2; no firm D call. Germline assignment: CDR1 SGHVS and CDR2 FNYEAQ. V was trimmed by 4 bases and J by 2 bases, leaving 11 bases between them. The CDR3 has 15 amino acids. The CDR3 is CASSSGKGNTGELFF. In DNA form, the CDR3 reads TGTGCCAGCAGCTCTGGGAAGGGTAACACCGGGGAGCTGTTTTTT.

The rearrangement uses TRBV7-3 and TRBJ2-2, with unresolved D. CDR1 and CDR2 from the germline V gene are SGHTA and FQGTGA. This CDR3 contains 14 residues. Trimming took 4 bases from V and 3 from J, leaving 9 bases between them. CDR3 sequence: CASSSRQDTGELFF. CDR3 DNA sequence: TGTGCCAGCAGCTCCAGACAAGACACCGGGGAGCTGTTTTTT.

V is TRBV5-1 and J is TRBJ2-3; possible D gene TRBD2, 6 bases. V was shortened by 1 base and J by 6 bases, with 18 bases between the two germline ends. The CDR3 has 16 amino acids. Germline CDR1 is SGHRS and CDR2 is YFSETQ. The CDR3 DNA is TGCGCCAGCAGCTTGTTATCAGTGGCAGGGAGGGATACGCAGTATTTT. Amino acids: CASSLLSVAGRDTQYF.

V and J are TRBV5-4 and TRBJ2-7; TRBD1 might be the D (6 bases). V was clipped by 0 bases and J by 4 bases, with 14 bases between them. Germline-derived CDR1 and CDR2 are SGHNT and YYREEE (reference sequence). This CDR3 is 15 amino acids long. CDR3: CASSLAGPGDYEQYF. Written as DNA, the CDR3 is TGTGCCAGCAGCTTGGCGGGACCAGGGGATTACGAGCAGTACTTC. The variable domain in full, completed from reference TRBV5-4 and TRBJ2-7, reads ETGVTQSPTHLIKTRGQQVTLRCSSQSGHNTVSWYQQALGQGPQFIFQYYREEENGRGNFPPRFSGLQFPNYSSELNVNALELDDSALYLCASSLAGPGDYEQYFGPGTRLTVT.

V is TRBV4-1 and J is TRBJ2-1; a weak D match, TRBD2 (6 bases). The CDR3 extends over 13 amino acids. The V end was cut by 0 bases, the J end by 6 bases, with 6 bases between. Per germline, CDR1 MGHRA and CDR2 YSYEKL. CDR3 residues: CASSQEAGNEQFF. Here the CDR3 DNA reads TGCGCCAGCAGCCAAGAAGCGGGCAATGAGCAGTTCTTC.

The chain joins TRBV19 to TRBJ1-6; TRBD1 matches at 9 bases. The CDR3 length is 21 residues. CDR1 and CDR2 from the germline V gene are LNHDA and SQIVND (reference sequence). The trim removed 6 bases at V and 0 bases at J, leaving 18 bases unmatched. This chain's CDR3 is CASSPSSYRGLRGSYNSPLHF. DNA of the CDR3: TGTGCCAGTAGCCCCTCATCCTACAGGGGGCTCCGCGGCTCCTATAATTCACCCCTCCACTTT.

The chain carries TRBV21-1 and TRBJ2-2; the table's D call, TRBD2, has no DNA check behind it. TRBV21-1 is reported as a pseudogene. The CDR3 runs 18 residues. Here the CDR3 DNA reads TGTGCCAGCAGCGACTCCACAGATCTAGCGTCAAACACCGGGGAGCTGTTTTTT. The encoded protein is CASSDSTDLASNTGELFF.

The chain links TRBV3-1 (or the pseudogene TRBV3-2) to TRBJ2-2; TRBD2 agrees at 7 bases. CDR1 is LGHDT and CDR2 is YNNKEL in the germline V gene (reference sequence). Trimming removed 3 bases from V and 4 bases from J; junction bases left unmatched: 2. This CDR3 has 14 amino acids. CDR3 in amino acids: CASSQREGTGELFF. Written as DNA, the CDR3 is TGTGCCAGCAGCCAGAGGGAGGGCACCGGGGAGCTGTTTTTT.

This sequence joins TRBV19 and TRBJ1-2; D gene uncertain. The CDR3 contains 17 residues. Trimming left V 6 bases short and J 0 bases short, with 20 bases between. CDR1 is LNHDA, CDR2 SQIVND, per germline (reference sequence). CDR3 in amino acids: CASSPHGGSSANYGYTF. In DNA, the CDR3 is TGTGCCAGTAGCCCCCATGGCGGGTCTTCGGCTAACTATGGCTACACCTTC. The complete variable domain, with remaining parts taken from reference TRBV19 and TRBJ1-2, reads DGGITQSPKYLFRKEGQNVTLSCEQNLNHDAMYWYRQDPGQGLRLIYYSQIVNDFQKGDIAEGYSVSREKKESFPLTVTSAQKNPTAFYLCASSPHGGSSANYGYTFGSGTRLTVV.

This clone has only a few counts. This chain links TRBV5-1 with TRBJ1-2, with D possibly TRBD1 on 5 matching bases. This CDR3 has 14 residues. V shed 2 bases and J shed 4 bases, with 12 bases lying between them. Germline V gives CDR1 SGHRS, CDR2 YFSETQ. CDR3 sequence reads: CASSFVGAVYGYTF. CDR3 bases: TGCGCCAGCAGCTTCGTAGGGGCGGTCTATGGCTACACCTTC.

The rearrangement uses TRBV4-3 and TRBJ2-5, with TRBD2 identical over 11 bases. Germline V CDR1 and CDR2: LGHNA, YSLEER. This CDR3 contains 17 residues. V gave up 0 bases and J gave up 1 base; unmatched junction bases: 4. The CDR3 region has the DNA TGCGCCAGCAGCCAAGATCGTACTAGCGGGGGCCAAGAGACCCAGTACTTC. Its translation is CASSQDRTSGGQETQYF.

The chain employs TRBV7-2 and TRBJ2-1, with D possibly being TRBD1 (6 bases). Germline CDR1 is SGHTA and CDR2 is FQGNSA. The V and J ends lost 5 bases and 5 bases respectively, with 16 bases between them. The CDR3 runs 15 residues. The chain's CDR3 is CASSTRQVYDNEQFF. In DNA form, the CDR3 reads TGTGCCAGCAGCACACGACAGGTCTACGACAATGAGCAGTTCTTC.